The 30 T cell receptor beta chains reported below all come from one sample, sequenced in a study of T cell repertoires in cytomegalovirus infection. TCRdb recomputed calls from the reads with MiXCR, one row per CDR3 protein. Of about 770,000 distinct CDR3 sequences listed, roughly 29% were seen once; the top ten hold 13%. Their recognized antigens are unknown. Sequenced material: cultured CD8+ T cells from PBMCs, taken from culture after CMV antigen stimulation. Source of these receptors: a human donor in good health (CMV status not recorded). Some clones in this sample may be carry-over from other donors' samples.

The J gene is TRBJ2-2, the V gene TRBV5-5, with D uncertain. Germline values: CDR1 SGHKS, CDR2 YYEKEE (reference sequence). The CDR3 consists of 16 residues. V was trimmed by 4 bases and J by 2 bases, leaving 15 bases between them. CDR3 coding DNA: TGTGCCAGCAGCCGACCTGCGCCAGCAAACACCGGGGAGCTGTTTTTT. This codes for CASSRPAPANTGELFF.

A single count supports this clonotype. The genes are TRBV20-1 and TRBJ1-1; no firm D call. CDR3 size: 11 residues. Trimming cost V 6 bases and J 6 bases, with 11 bases left between them. Germline values: CDR1 DFQATT, CDR2 SNEGSKA (reference sequence). The CDR3 bases are TGCAGTGCAACCACGTACTCTGAAGCTTTCTTT. This encodes CSATTYSEAFF.

The chain combines TRBV9 with TRBJ2-1, with 9 nucleotides matching TRBD1. The V gene's germline CDR1 is SGDLS and CDR2 YYNGEE. The ends lost 3 bases at V and 2 bases at J; junction bases unmatched: 3. The CDR3 sequence is 15 residues long. The CDR3 DNA reads as TGTGCCAGCAGCGGAGACAGGGGGGCCTACAATGAGCAGTTCTTC. Residues: CASSGDRGAYNEQFF.

The chain uses TRBV12-3 or TRBV12-4 and TRBJ2-7, with a tentative D call TRBD2 (6 bases). This CDR3 region has 14 residues. The V end lost 8 bases, the J end lost 4 bases, and 18 bases lay between the germline ends. The CDR3 DNA is TGTGCCAGCGGATTCGCGGGGCCGGGGTACGAGCAGTACGTC. This translates into CASGFAGPGYEQYV.

The CDR3 coding sequence is TGCAGTGCTAGTGCAACAGGCCTGGGGTCCTACAATGAGCAGTTCTTC. Protein product: CSASATGLGSYNEQFF. J is TRBJ2-1 and V is TRBV20-1; possible D gene TRBD1, 5 bases. The ends were cut back, 3 bases at V and 1 base at J, with 16 bases in the middle. CDR3 length: 16 amino acids. Germline CDR1 DFQATT, CDR2 SNEGSKA (reference sequence).

The chain combines TRBV7-6 with TRBJ2-1, with D possibly matching TRBD1 (6 bases). CDR1 SGHVS and CDR2 FNYEAQ come from the germline V gene. This CDR3 has 16 amino acids. With 2 bases removed from V and 5 bases from J, the gap between germline ends came to 16 bases. DNA for the CDR3: TGTGCCAGCAGCTTAAGGCTTTGGACAGCGGACAATGAGCAGTTCTTC. Its protein product is CASSLRLWTADNEQFF.

In this sample, this clonotype turned up a few times. The chain couples TRBV7-8 to TRBJ1-1; perhaps TRBD1 as D (6 bases). The V gene lost 1 base and the J gene lost 6 bases, with 12 bases spanning the gap. Germline V gene sequence: CDR1 SGHVS, CDR2 FQNEAQ. The CDR3 is made up of 14 amino acids. The CDR3, as DNA: TGTGCCAGCAGCTTAGAGAGGGGGGTGCCTGAAGCTTTCTTT. Translated, it gives CASSLERGVPEAFF.

A few counts support this clonotype. The rearrangement uses TRBV7-9 and TRBJ2-2, with TRBD2 matching 11 bases. The germline CDR1 and CDR2 sequences are SEHNR and FQNEAQ (reference sequence). This CDR3 spans 18 amino acids. V dropped 6 bases and J dropped 1; count of bases not matched to a gene: 10. CDR3 region: CASRETSGGPQNTGELFF. CDR3 coding DNA: TGTGCCAGCAGAGAAACTAGCGGGGGACCCCAGAACACCGGGGAGCTGTTTTTT. The full variable domain, with the rest looked up from reference TRBV7-9 and TRBJ2-2, is DTGVSQNPRHKITKRGQNVTFRCDPISEHNRLYWYRQTLGQGPEFLTYFQNEAQLEKSRLLSDRFSAERPKGSFSTLEIQRTEQGDSAMYLCASRETSGGPQNTGELFFGEGSRLTVL.

The V gene is TRBV19, the J gene TRBJ1-5; 7 nucleotides align to TRBD1. The CDR3 has 14 amino acids. Looked up from germline, CDR1 is LNHDA and CDR2 is SQIVND (reference sequence). The junction had 8 bases not matched to a gene; V was cut back by 7 bases and J by 5 bases. Here the CDR3 DNA reads TGTGCCAGTATCCACAGGGGAAACGATCAGCCCCAGCATTTT. This encodes CASIHRGNDQPQHF.

The gene calls are TRBV6-2 or TRBV6-3 and TRBJ2-7, with TRBD1 as a possible D gene (6 bases). In germline, CDR1 is MNHEY, CDR2 SVGEGT. This CDR3 spans 17 amino acids. The CDR3 here is CASKPGSWTEFSYEQNV. In nucleotides, the CDR3 is TGTGCCAGCAAACCGGGTTCCTGGACAGAATTCTCCTACGAGCAGAACGTC.

This clonotype showed up just a few times. The chain joins TRBV4-1 to TRBJ2-3; the D gene is possibly TRBD2 (6 bases). V shed 1 base and J shed 5 bases, with 13 bases lying between them. Germline CDR1 and CDR2: MGHRA and YSYEKL. The CDR3 has 15 amino acids. The CDR3 bases are TGCGCCAGCAGCCAAGTACTGGCCGGGGGAGATACGCAGTATTTT. This translates into CASSQVLAGGDTQYF.

This chain uses TRBV9 with TRBJ2-1, with D uncertain. Germline V lookup: CDR1 SGDLS, CDR2 YYNGEE. Trimming cost V 1 base and J 1 base, with 9 bases left between them. The CDR3 is 15 residues long. The CDR3 DNA follows: TGTGCCAGCAGCGTAAAGATTGGATCCTACAATGAGCAGTTCTTC. Protein sequence: CASSVKIGSYNEQFF.

V gene TRBV6-5 combines with J gene TRBJ1-2, with TRBD1 matching over 8 bases. CDR1 and CDR2 (germline): MNHEY, SVGAGI. Unmatched junction bases numbered 8, after V lost 4 bases and J lost 4 bases. This CDR3 has 15 amino acids. CDR3 bases: TGTGCCAGCAGTTTAACGGGCGGGACAGGCTATGGCTACACCTTC. It encodes CASSLTGGTGYGYTF.

This clonotype appeared a few times. The chain joins TRBV7-9 to TRBJ2-2; maybe TRBD1 (7 bases). CDR1 is SEHNR and CDR2 is FQNEAQ in the germline V gene (reference sequence). Trimming took off 8 bases at V and 6 bases at J, with 19 bases between the two ends. This CDR3 has 15 residues. In DNA, the CDR3 is TGTGCCAGCCTCTTGCGGGACAGACTGTCCGGGGAGCTGTTTTTT. This sequence encodes CASLLRDRLSGELFF.

Ten or more counts support this clonotype. The chain recombines TRBV6-1 with TRBJ1-1; weak D call: TRBD1 (6 bases). This CDR3 region has 14 residues. The germline gives CDR1 MNHNS, CDR2 SASEGT. V was cut by 10 bases and J by 0 bases, with 15 bases left in between. The DNA of the CDR3 is TGTGCCACAGGGGAGGGGATCATGAACACTGAAGCTTTCTTT. Amino acid sequence: CATGEGIMNTEAFF.

The V gene is TRBV19, the J gene TRBJ2-3; 8 bases are a match to TRBD2. The V gene's germline CDR1 is LNHDA and CDR2 SQIVND (reference sequence). Germline trimming cut 7 bases from V and 0 bases from J; bases unmatched to any gene: 18. This CDR3 spans 19 amino acids. CDR3 coding DNA: TGTGCCAGTATCCCGGGGGGGGGGAGGCGTCCGGTGAGCACAGATACGCAGTATTTT. This sequence encodes CASIPGGGRRPVSTDTQYF.

The rearrangement joins TRBV4-3 to TRBJ1-2, with D hard to call. Trimming pared 0 bases from V and 2 bases from J, leaving 10 bases between. Germline lookup yields CDR1 LGHNA and CDR2 YSLEER. The CDR3 is 15 amino acids. As DNA, the CDR3 is TGCGCCAGCAGCCAAGATGGACGGCAAAACTATGGCTACACCTTC. It encodes CASSQDGRQNYGYTF.

This clonotype was seen a few times. This rearrangement joins TRBV20-1 to TRBJ1-2; no clear D gene. Germline values: CDR1 DFQATT, CDR2 SNEGSKA (reference sequence). CDR3 length: 11 residues. V gave up 2 bases and J gave up 8 bases, with 9 bases separating them. The CDR3 nucleotides are TGCAGTGCTAGAATAGGGTCAGGCTACACCTTC. Protein: CSARIGSGYTF.

This clonotype has only a few counts. The rearrangement joins TRBV7-3 to TRBJ2-7; 9 bases match TRBD1. Germline V gene lookup returns CDR1 SGHTA and CDR2 FQGTGA. Trimming removed 5 bases from V and 4 bases from J; junction bases left unmatched: 9. The CDR3 consists of 15 residues. CDR3 sequence reads: CASSPRYRGLYEQYV. The CDR3 DNA sequence: TGTGCCAGCAGCCCACGTTACAGGGGGCTTTACGAGCAGTACGTC.

This clonotype was recorded a few times. The V and J genes are TRBV6-5 and TRBJ2-7; no clear D gene. With 4 bases removed from V and 0 bases from J, the gap between germline ends came to 13 bases. The CDR3 length is 15 residues. Per the germline V gene, CDR1 is MNHEY and CDR2 is SVGAGI. The CDR3 DNA follows: TGTGCCAGCAGTTTGTTAGGTCTCAACTCCTACGAGCAGTACTTC. Translating it yields CASSLLGLNSYEQYF.

This clonotype was seen once. The V and J genes are TRBV10-3 and TRBJ1-2; D unclear. Trimming cost V 7 bases and J 2 bases, with 8 bases left between them. The CDR3 covers 12 residues. CDR1 is ENHRY, CDR2 SYGVKD, per germline. The CDR3 nucleotides read TGTGCCATCAAAGTGAAGAACTATGGCTACACCTTC. It specifies CAIKVKNYGYTF.

The chain has TRBV11-3 and TRBJ2-3; 9 bases agree with TRBD2. Trimming at V came to 5 bases and at J to 3 bases, leaving 6 bases not matched to a gene. Per germline, CDR1 SGHNT and CDR2 YENEEA. The CDR3 is 15 residues long. The CDR3: CASSLLSGGTDTQYF. The DNA for the CDR3 is TGTGCCAGCAGCCTTCTCAGCGGGGGGACAGATACGCAGTATTTT.

The chain has TRBV7-3 and TRBJ2-3; 12 nucleotides match TRBD2. The germline V gene has CDR1 SGHTA and CDR2 FQGTGA. J gave up 5 bases and V 1 base, and 4 bases lay outside the gene matches. This CDR3 has 16 amino acids. CDR3 residues: CASSLNGLAGKDTQYF. CDR3 DNA: TGTGCCAGCAGCTTAAATGGACTAGCGGGGAAAGATACGCAGTATTTT.

This sequence joins TRBV19 and TRBJ1-5, with 9 bases fitting TRBD1. The V segment lost 3 bases and the J segment 4 bases; nucleotides outside the gene matches: 4. Germline values: CDR1 LNHDA, CDR2 SQIVND (reference sequence). This CDR3 is built from 15 residues. CDR3: CASSITGGANQPQHF. The CDR3 bases are TGTGCCAGTAGTATCACAGGGGGCGCGAATCAGCCCCAGCATTTT.

This clonotype appeared a few times. V gene TRBV5-6 combines with J gene TRBJ2-7; weak D call: TRBD2 (5 bases). The length of the CDR3 is 14 residues. The germline gives CDR1 SGHDT, CDR2 YYEEEE. The V and J ends lost 0 bases and 5 bases respectively, with 12 bases between them. The CDR3 DNA is TGTGCCAGCAGCTTGGGCGGGCTTTCGAACGAGCAGTACGTC. Translation gives CASSLGGLSNEQYV.

The rearrangement links TRBV2 to TRBJ1-2; 9 bases map to TRBD1. Per the germline V gene, CDR1 is SNHLY and CDR2 is FYNNEI. Unmatched junction bases numbered 1, after V lost 3 bases and J lost 2 bases. The CDR3 extends over 14 amino acids. Here the CDR3 reads CASSEGTGNYGYTF. CDR3 DNA sequence: TGTGCCAGCAGTGAGGGGACAGGGAACTATGGCTACACCTTC.

In its sample, this clonotype was seen many times. CDR3 sequence: CASGSSGGAGDTQYF. CDR3 nucleotide sequence: TGTGCCAGCGGATCGAGCGGGGGGGCGGGAGATACGCAGTATTTT. The gene calls are TRBV7-2 and TRBJ2-3; 10 nucleotides match TRBD2. Germline assignment: CDR1 SGHTA and CDR2 FQGNSA. The CDR3 sequence is 15 residues long. V shed 8 bases, J shed 5 bases, and the junction held 10 bases outside the gene matches.

At least ten counts were recorded for this clonotype. The chain is built from TRBV12-3 or TRBV12-4 and TRBJ1-2, with D hard to call. V was shortened by 7 bases and J by 0 bases, with 9 bases between the two germline ends. This CDR3 spans 13 amino acids. As DNA, the CDR3 is TGTGCCAGCACCCAAGGGACTAACTATGGCTACACCTTC. Translation: CASTQGTNYGYTF.

This chain joins TRBV11-2 and TRBJ1-1; 8 bases line up with TRBD1. CDR3 size: 16 residues. Per the germline V gene, CDR1 is SGHAT and CDR2 is FQNNGV. The trim removed 5 bases at V and 2 bases at J, leaving 10 bases unmatched. The DNA of the CDR3 is TGTGCCAGCAGCAGAACCGGGACAGGCGTCAACACTGAAGCTTTCTTT. This sequence encodes CASSRTGTGVNTEAFF.

This clonotype was seen only a few times. This CDR3 is CASNWLDNTGELFF. Here the CDR3 DNA reads TGTGCCAGTAATTGGCTGGATAACACCGGGGAGCTGTTTTTT. The chain joins TRBV28 to TRBJ2-2; D unresolved. The germline gives CDR1 MDHEN, CDR2 SYDVKM. The CDR3 is 14 residues long. V lost 9 bases and J lost 2, with 13 bases in between.